This T cell receptor (beta chain) appears in the sequencing data of a study of Ad26.COV2.S vaccination and SARS-CoV-2 variants. In germline, CDR1 is SGHDT, CDR2 YYEEEE. Between the trimmed V and J ends, which lost 4 bases and 5 bases, there was a span of 6 bases. The CDR3 is 11 residues long. Treatment of the sample: some 19 received Ad26.COV2.S at low or high dose, single or two shots; 5 received placebo; per-sample allocation not given. After the first vaccine or placebo injection, samples were drawn on day 63. Profiled with immunoSEQ multiplex PCR; TCRdb holds only in-frame clones, not every one. The profile shows more than 300,000 clones, just over 85% of them singletons.

The TCR comes from a person aged 18-65 years who received the Ad26.COV2.S COVID-19 vaccine or a placebo. The V and J genes are TRBV5-6 and TRBJ1-2; maybe TRBD1 (6 bases). The sequenced sample was peripheral blood, obtained in a trial of Ad26.COV2.S vaccine versus placebo. The DNA of the CDR3 is TGTGCCAGCAGCACAGGGTATGGCTACACCTTC. Protein sequence: CASSTGYGYTF.